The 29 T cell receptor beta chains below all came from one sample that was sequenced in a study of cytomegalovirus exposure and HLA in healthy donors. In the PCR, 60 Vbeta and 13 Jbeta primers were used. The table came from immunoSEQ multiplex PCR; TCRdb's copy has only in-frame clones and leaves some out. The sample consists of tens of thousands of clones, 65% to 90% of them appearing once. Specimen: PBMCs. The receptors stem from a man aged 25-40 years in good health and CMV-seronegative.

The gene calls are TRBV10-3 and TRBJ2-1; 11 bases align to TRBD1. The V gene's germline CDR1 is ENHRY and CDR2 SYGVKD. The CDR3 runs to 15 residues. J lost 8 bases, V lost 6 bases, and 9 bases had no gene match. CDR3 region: CAIRPGTGGLDEQFF. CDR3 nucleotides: TGTGCCATCAGACCCGGGACAGGGGGTTTGGATGAGCAGTTCTTC.

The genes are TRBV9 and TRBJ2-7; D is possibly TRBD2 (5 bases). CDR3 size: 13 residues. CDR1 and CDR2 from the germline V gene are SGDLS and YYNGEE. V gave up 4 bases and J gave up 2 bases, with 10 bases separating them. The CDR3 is CASSRGEAYEQYF. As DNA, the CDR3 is TGTGCCAGCAGCCGGGGTGAGGCCTACGAGCAGTACTTC.

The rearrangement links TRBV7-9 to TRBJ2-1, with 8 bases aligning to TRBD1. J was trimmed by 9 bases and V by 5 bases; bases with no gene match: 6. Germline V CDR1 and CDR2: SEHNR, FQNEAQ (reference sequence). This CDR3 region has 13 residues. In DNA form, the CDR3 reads TGTGCCAGCAGCACCAGGGGGCATAGTGAGCAGTTCTTC. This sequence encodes CASSTRGHSEQFF. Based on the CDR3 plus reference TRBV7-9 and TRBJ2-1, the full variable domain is DTGVSQNPRHKITKRGQNVTFRCDPISEHNRLYWYRQTLGQGPEFLTYFQNEAQLEKSRLLSDRFSAERPKGSFSTLEIQRTEQGDSAMYLCASSTRGHSEQFFGPGTRLTVL.

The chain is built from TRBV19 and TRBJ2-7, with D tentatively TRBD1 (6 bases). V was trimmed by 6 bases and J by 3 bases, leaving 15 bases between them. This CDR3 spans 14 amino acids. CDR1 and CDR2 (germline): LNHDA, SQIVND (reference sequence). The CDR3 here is CASRGHGRFYEQYF. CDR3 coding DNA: TGTGCCAGTAGGGGACACGGAAGGTTCTACGAGCAGTACTTC.

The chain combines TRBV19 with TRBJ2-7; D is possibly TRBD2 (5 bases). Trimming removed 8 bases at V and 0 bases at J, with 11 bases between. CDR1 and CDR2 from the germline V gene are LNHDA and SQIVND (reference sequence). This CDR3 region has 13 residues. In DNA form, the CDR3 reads TGTGCCAGTGGTAGCGTAACCTCCTACGAGCAGTACTTC. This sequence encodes CASGSVTSYEQYF. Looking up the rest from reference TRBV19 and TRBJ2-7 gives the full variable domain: DGGITQSPKYLFRKEGQNVTLSCEQNLNHDAMYWYRQDPGQGLRLIYYSQIVNDFQKGDIAEGYSVSREKKESFPLTVTSAQKNPTAFYLCASGSVTSYEQYFGPGTRLTVT.

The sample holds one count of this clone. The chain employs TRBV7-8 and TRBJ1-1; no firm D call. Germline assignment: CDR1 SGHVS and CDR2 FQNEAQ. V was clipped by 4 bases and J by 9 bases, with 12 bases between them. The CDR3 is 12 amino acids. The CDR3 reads CASSSTATKAFF. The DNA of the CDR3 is TGTGCCAGCAGCTCGACTGCAACCAAAGCTTTCTTT.

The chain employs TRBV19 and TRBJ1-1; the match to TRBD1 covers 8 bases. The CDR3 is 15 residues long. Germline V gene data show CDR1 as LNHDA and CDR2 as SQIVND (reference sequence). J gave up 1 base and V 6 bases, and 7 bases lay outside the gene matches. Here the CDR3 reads CASSLDRAPNTEAFF. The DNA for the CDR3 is TGTGCCAGTAGCCTGGACAGGGCCCCGAACACTGAAGCTTTCTTT.

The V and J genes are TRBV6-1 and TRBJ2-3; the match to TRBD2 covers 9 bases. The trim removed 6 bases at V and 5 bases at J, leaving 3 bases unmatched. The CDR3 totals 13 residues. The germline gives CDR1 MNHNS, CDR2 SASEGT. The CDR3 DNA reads TGTGCCAGCAGCCGACTAGCGGAAGATACGCAGTATTTT. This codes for CASSRLAEDTQYF.

The CDR3, as DNA: TGTGCCATCAGTGAGTCTTCCGGTCTCTCCTACGAGCAGTACTTC. Translated, it gives CAISESSGLSYEQYF. The V call is TRBV10-3, the J call TRBJ2-7; no reliable D call. V lost 0 bases, J lost 0 bases, and 9 bases lay in between. Germline V gives CDR1 ENHRY, CDR2 SYGVKD. The CDR3 totals 15 residues.

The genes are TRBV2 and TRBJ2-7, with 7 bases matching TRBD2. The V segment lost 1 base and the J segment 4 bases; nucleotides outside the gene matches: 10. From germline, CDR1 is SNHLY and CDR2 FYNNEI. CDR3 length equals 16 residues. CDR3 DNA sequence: TGTGCCAGCAGTGAAGGGGAGGGCTTTGGGTTTTACGAGCAGTACTTC. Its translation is CASSEGEGFGFYEQYF.

The DNA of the CDR3 is TGTGCCAGCAGCTTAAGCCGCTCCTACAATGAGCAGTTCTTC. Its translation is CASSLSRSYNEQFF. The gene calls are TRBV11-2 and TRBJ2-1; no clear D gene. Germline CDR1 is SGHAT and CDR2 is FQNNGV. The CDR3 sequence is 14 residues long. V was pared by 2 bases and J by 0 bases, with 5 bases between.

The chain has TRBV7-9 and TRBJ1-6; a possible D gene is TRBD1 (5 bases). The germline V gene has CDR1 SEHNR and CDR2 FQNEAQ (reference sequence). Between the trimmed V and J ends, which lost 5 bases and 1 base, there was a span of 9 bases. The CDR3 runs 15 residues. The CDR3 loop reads CASSPGHSYNSPLHF. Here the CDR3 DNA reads TGTGCCAGCAGCCCAGGGCATTCCTATAATTCACCCCTCCACTTT.

The CDR3 is CASSLNRGSGNTIYF. CDR3 nucleotide sequence: TGTGCCAGCAGTTTAAACAGGGGTTCTGGAAACACCATATATTTT. This chain connects TRBV27 to TRBJ1-3, with 7 positions matching TRBD1. The CDR3 spans 15 residues. With V trimmed by 2 bases and J by 1 base, 2 bases remained unmatched. Germline CDR1 reads MNHEY; CDR2 reads SMNVEV (reference sequence).

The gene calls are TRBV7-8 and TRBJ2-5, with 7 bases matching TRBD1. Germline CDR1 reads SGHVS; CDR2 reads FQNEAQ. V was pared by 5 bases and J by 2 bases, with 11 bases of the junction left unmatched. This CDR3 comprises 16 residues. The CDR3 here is CASSPQHRDRQETQYF. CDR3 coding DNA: TGTGCCAGCAGCCCCCAACACCGGGACAGACAAGAGACCCAGTACTTC.

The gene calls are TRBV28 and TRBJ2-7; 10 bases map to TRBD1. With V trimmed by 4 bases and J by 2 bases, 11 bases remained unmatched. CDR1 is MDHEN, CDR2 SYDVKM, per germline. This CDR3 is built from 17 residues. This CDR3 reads CASSSGTWDRGTYEQYF. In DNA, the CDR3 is TGTGCCAGCAGTTCAGGAACGTGGGACAGGGGCACCTACGAGCAGTACTTC.

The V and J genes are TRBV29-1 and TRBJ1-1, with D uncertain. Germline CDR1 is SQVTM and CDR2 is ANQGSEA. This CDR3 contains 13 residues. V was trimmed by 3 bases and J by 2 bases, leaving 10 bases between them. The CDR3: CSVDVQFNTEAFF. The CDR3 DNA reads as TGCAGCGTTGACGTCCAGTTCAACACTGAAGCTTTCTTT.

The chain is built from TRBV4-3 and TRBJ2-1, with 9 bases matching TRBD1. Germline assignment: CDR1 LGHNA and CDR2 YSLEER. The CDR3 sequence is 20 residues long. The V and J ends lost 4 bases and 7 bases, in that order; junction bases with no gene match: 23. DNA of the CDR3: TGCGCCAGCAGCCTCTATTCCGGGACAGGGCTTCTCCCCTCGGAAAATGAGCAGTTCTTC. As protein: CASSLYSGTGLLPSENEQFF.

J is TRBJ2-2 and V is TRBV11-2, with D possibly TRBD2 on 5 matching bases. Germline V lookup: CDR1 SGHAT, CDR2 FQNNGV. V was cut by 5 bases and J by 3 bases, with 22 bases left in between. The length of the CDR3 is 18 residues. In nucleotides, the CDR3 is TGTGCCAGCAGCCCTCTTAGCCTCAGACTAAGGGACACCGGGGAGCTGTTTTTT. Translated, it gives CASSPLSLRLRDTGELFF.

CDR3 loop: CASSRPGLGPWEQYF. CDR3 coding DNA: TGTGCCAGCAGCCGGCCAGGGCTCGGGCCGTGGGAGCAGTACTTC. The V gene is TRBV7-6, the J gene TRBJ2-7; a weak D match, TRBD1 (5 bases). Per the germline V gene, CDR1 is SGHVS and CDR2 is FNYEAQ. V lost 5 bases and J lost 7, with 21 bases in between. CDR3 length: 15 amino acids.

The CDR3 loop is CAISGTSGSDRETQYF. In nucleotides, the CDR3 is TGTGCCATCAGCGGGACTAGCGGGAGTGACAGGGAGACCCAGTACTTC. The chain carries TRBV10-3 and TRBJ2-5, with 14 bases matching TRBD2. With V trimmed by 6 bases and J by 5 bases, 8 bases remained unmatched. Per the germline V gene, CDR1 is ENHRY and CDR2 is SYGVKD. The CDR3 has 16 amino acids.

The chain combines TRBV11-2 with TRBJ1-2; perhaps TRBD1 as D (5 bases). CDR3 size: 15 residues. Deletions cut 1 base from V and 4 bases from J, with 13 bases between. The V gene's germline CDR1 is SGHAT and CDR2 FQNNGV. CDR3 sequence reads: CASSLVEGGGYGYTF. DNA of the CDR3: TGTGCCAGCAGCTTAGTGGAGGGTGGGGGCTATGGCTACACCTTC.

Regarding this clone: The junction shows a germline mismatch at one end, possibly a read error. In nucleotides, the CDR3 is TGTGCCAGCAGCGTAGTTTTAGCGGGTGTGGAGATCCAGTACTTC. Translation gives CASSVVLAGVEIQYF. This chain joins TRBV9 and TRBJ2-5; 7 nucleotides match TRBD2. This CDR3 is 15 amino acids long. Germline V CDR1 and CDR2: SGDLS, YYNGEE.

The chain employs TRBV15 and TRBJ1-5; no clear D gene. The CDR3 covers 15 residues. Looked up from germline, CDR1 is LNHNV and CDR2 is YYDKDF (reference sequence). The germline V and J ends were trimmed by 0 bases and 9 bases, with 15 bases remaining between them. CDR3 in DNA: TGTGCCACCAGCAGAGATCGCGAAGGGAGGCGGCCCCAGCATTTT. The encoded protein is CATSRDREGRRPQHF.

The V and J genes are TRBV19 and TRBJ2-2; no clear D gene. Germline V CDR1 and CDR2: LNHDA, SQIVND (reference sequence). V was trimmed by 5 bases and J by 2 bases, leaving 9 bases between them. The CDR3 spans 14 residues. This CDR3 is CASSLTFNTGELFF. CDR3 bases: TGTGCCAGTAGTCTGACATTTAACACCGGGGAGCTGTTTTTT.

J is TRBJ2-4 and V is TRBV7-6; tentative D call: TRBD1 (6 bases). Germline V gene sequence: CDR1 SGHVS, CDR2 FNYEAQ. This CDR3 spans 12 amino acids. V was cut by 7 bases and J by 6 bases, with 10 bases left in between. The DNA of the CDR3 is TGTGCCAGCAAAGGGGACACAAACATTCAGTACTTC. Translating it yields CASKGDTNIQYF.

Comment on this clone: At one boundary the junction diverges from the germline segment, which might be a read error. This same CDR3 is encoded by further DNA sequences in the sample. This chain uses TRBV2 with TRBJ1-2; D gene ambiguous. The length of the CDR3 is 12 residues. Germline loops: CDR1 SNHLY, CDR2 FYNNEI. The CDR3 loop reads CASQVAAGGYTF. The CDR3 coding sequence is TGTGCCAGCCAGGTCGCTGCTGGTGGCTACACTTTC. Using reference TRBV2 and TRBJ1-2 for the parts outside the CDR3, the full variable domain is EPEVTQTPSHQVTQMGQEVILRCVPISNHLYFYWYRQILGQKVEFLVSFYNNEISEKSEIFDDQFSVERPDGSNFTLKIRSTKLEDSAMYFCASQVAAGGYTFGSGTRLTVV.

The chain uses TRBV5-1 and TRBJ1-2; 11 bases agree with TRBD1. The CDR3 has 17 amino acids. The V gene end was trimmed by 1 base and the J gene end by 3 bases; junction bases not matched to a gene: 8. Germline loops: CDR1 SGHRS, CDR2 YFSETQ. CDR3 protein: CASSLLAGTGGDYGYTF. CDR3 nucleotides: TGCGCCAGCAGCTTGTTGGCTGGGACAGGGGGGGACTATGGCTACACCTTC. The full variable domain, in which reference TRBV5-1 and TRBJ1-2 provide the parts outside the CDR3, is KAGVTQTPRYLIKTRGQQVTLSCSPISGHRSVSWYQQTPGQGLQFLFEYFSETQRNKGNFPGRFSGRQFSNSRSEMNVSTLELGDSALYLCASSLLAGTGGDYGYTFGSGTRLTVV.

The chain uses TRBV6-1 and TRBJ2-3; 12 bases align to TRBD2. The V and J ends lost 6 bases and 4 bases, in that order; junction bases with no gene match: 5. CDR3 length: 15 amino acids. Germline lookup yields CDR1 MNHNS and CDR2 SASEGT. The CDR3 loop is CASSATSGSADTQYF. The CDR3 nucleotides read TGTGCCAGCAGCGCGACTAGCGGGAGCGCAGATACGCAGTATTTT.

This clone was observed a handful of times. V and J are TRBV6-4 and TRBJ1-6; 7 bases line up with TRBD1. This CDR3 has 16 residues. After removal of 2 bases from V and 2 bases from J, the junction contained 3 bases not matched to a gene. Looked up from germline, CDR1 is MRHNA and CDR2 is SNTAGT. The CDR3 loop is CASSDPTGPYNSPLHF. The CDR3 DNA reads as TGTGCCAGCAGTGACCCGACAGGGCCCTATAATTCACCCCTCCACTTT.